This TCR beta chain was profiled in a study of T cells in Graves' hyperthyroidism and ophthalmopathy. Study-wide findings and caveats: Blood samples included most of the expanded thyroid clonotypes exceeding 0.001.

In this sample, this clonotype turned up many times. The antigen remains undetermined. With 0 bases clipped from V and 4 bases from J, the junction kept 8 bases outside the gene matches. The CDR3 loop spans 18 amino acids. Germline assignment: CDR1 MDHEN and CDR2 SYDVKM. RNA transcripts served as the template for amplifying TCR beta CDR3 regions. When the TCR CDR3 underwent first-round RT-PCR, the HTBI primer set was used. TCRdb independently ran MiXCR on the multiplex PCR reads; one entry per CDR3 protein. The repertoire holds fewer than 450,000 distinct CDR3 sequences, with 17% as singletons. At first hyperthyroidism diagnosis, before any ophthalmopathy symptoms, the blood sample was collected.

Sequenced sample: blood. This sequence was found in a woman in her 30s with Graves' hyperthyroidism that later progressed to Graves' ophthalmopathy. The chain has TRBV28 and TRBJ2-3; 12 bases map to TRBD2. CDR3: CASSLWSSSGGAPDTQYF. CDR3 nucleotides: TGTGCCAGCAGTTTATGGTCGTCTAGCGGGGGGGCCCCAGATACGCAGTATTTT.